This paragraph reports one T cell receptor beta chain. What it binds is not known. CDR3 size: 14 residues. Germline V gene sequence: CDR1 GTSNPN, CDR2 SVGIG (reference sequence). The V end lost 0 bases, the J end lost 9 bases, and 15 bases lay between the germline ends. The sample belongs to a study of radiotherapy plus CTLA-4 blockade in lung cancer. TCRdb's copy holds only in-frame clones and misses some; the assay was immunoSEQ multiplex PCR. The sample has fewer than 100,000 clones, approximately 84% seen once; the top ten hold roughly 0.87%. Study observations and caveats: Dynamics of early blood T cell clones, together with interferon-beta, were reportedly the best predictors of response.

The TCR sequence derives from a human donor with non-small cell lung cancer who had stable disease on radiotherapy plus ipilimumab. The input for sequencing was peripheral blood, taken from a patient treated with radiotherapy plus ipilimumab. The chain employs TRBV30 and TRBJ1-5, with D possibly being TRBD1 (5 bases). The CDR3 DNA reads TGTGCCTGGAGTGTACGTGGGGCCCCTCTGCCCCAGCATTTT. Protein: CAWSVRGAPLPQHF.